One and the same sample provided the 21 T cell receptor beta chains below, sequenced in a study of blood T cell repertoires in COVID-19 (dated by TCRdb to the early 2020s). Library generation was performed with the immunoSEQ multiplex PCR assay. Imported from immuneACCESS, the table was reduced by TCRdb to in-frame sequences with V and J called. These copies leave out some clones; in studies compared against another copy, an unresolved V gene accounts for under half, and the cause of the remainder is not known. The sample yields about 230,000 clones; roughly 84% were counted once. The biggest ten clones account for about 2.1% of the sample. What was sequenced was peripheral blood. These receptors originate from a man in his forties who had recovered from COVID-19.

The CDR3 spells CASSYNYEQYF. CDR3 DNA: TGTGCCAGCAGTTATAACTACGAGCAGTACTTC. The V gene is TRBV6-5, the J gene TRBJ2-7; no clear D gene. Germline-derived CDR1 and CDR2 are MNHEY and SVGAGI. The CDR3 extends over 11 amino acids. V was clipped by 3 bases and J by 3 bases, with 3 bases between them.

The chain uses TRBV10-3 and TRBJ2-1; the match to TRBD2 covers 8 bases. The V and J ends lost 3 bases and 4 bases, in that order; junction bases with no gene match: 11. The germline V gene has CDR1 ENHRY and CDR2 SYGVKD. There are 17 residues in the CDR3. In nucleotides, the CDR3 is TGTGCCATCAGTGAATATGCCGTGGCTAGCGGGTACAATGAGCAGTTCTTC. It translates to CAISEYAVASGYNEQFF.

V gene TRBV10-3 combines with J gene TRBJ1-1, with 10 bases that match TRBD1. The CDR3 is 14 amino acids. Germline V lookup: CDR1 ENHRY, CDR2 SYGVKD. J lost 5 bases, V lost 5 bases, and 5 bases had no gene match. CDR3 coding DNA: TGTGCCATCAGTAGACAGGGGGCTGATACTGAAGCTTTCTTT. Protein product: CAISRQGADTEAFF.

The rearrangement uses TRBV3-1 (or the pseudogene TRBV3-2) and TRBJ1-2; no clear D gene. Germline V lookup: CDR1 LGHDT, CDR2 YNNKEL (reference sequence). The CDR3 is 16 residues long. V lost 0 bases and J 3 bases, leaving 14 bases between the germline ends. This chain's CDR3 is CASSQDQSGEDYGYTF. In nucleotides, the CDR3 is TGTGCCAGCAGCCAAGATCAATCTGGGGAGGACTATGGCTACACCTTC.

The rearrangement links TRBV7-2 to TRBJ2-7; maybe TRBD2 (7 bases). There are 15 residues in the CDR3. The V gene lost 1 base and the J gene lost 4 bases, with 14 bases spanning the gap. Germline V gene lookup returns CDR1 SGHTA and CDR2 FQGNSA. Here the CDR3 reads CASSLVGASGYEQYF. The CDR3 DNA is TGTGCCAGCAGCTTAGTGGGGGCTAGCGGTTACGAGCAGTACTTC.

The genes are TRBV4-1 and TRBJ2-2, with D uncertain. The CDR3 is made up of 14 amino acids. Germline CDR1 and CDR2: MGHRA and YSYEKL. V was pared by 1 base and J by 4 bases, with 7 bases between. The CDR3 nucleotides are TGCGCCAGCAGCCAAGGAGCCCTCACCGGGGAGCTGTTTTTT. This encodes CASSQGALTGELFF.

The V gene is TRBV7-2, the J gene TRBJ2-3; TRBD2 aligns across 9 bases. Germline CDR1 is SGHTA and CDR2 is FQGNSA. V shed 7 bases and J 4 bases; nucleotides not matched to a gene: 9. The length of the CDR3 is 15 residues. In DNA, the CDR3 is TGTGCCAGCACTAGGGGGACTAGCCGGGCAGATACGCAGTATTTT. Its translation is CASTRGTSRADTQYF.

This clone was seen repeatedly, ten times or more. The chain recombines TRBV28 with TRBJ1-1, with 11 positions matching TRBD1. The CDR3 runs to 15 residues. V trimming: 6 bases; J trimming: 4 bases; junction bases outside the gene matches: 7. CDR1 and CDR2 (germline): MDHEN, SYDVKM. The CDR3 region has the DNA TGTGCCAGCAGCTCACCGGGACAGGGGGGCACTGAAGCTTTCTTT. Its translation is CASSSPGQGGTEAFF.

The CDR3 spells CASSPGQGAIYEQYF. CDR3 sequence (DNA): TGTGCCAGCAGCCCCGGACAGGGGGCAATCTACGAGCAGTACTTC. The V call is TRBV7-9, the J call TRBJ2-7, with 11 positions matching TRBD1. The CDR3 contains 15 residues. V gave up 5 bases and J gave up 3 bases; unmatched junction bases: 6. Germline V gives CDR1 SEHNR, CDR2 FQNEAQ (reference sequence).

This clone has more than one count but fewer than ten. The chain employs TRBV7-2 and TRBJ2-1; D not resolved. V lost 1 base and J 0 bases, leaving 13 bases between the germline ends. There are 17 residues in the CDR3. Germline-derived CDR1 and CDR2 are SGHTA and FQGNSA. CDR3 nucleotide sequence: TGTGCCAGCAGCTTAGTTATAGCAGCCAGCTCCTACAATGAGCAGTTCTTC. It yields the protein CASSLVIAASSYNEQFF.

V is TRBV6-5 and J is TRBJ2-1; TRBD2 aligns across 12 bases. The germline V gene has CDR1 MNHEY and CDR2 SVGAGI. This CDR3 has 16 residues. The ends lost 4 bases at V and 6 bases at J; junction bases unmatched: 7. The CDR3 loop is CASSLNLAGGGNEQFF. DNA for the CDR3: TGTGCCAGCAGTTTAAACCTAGCGGGAGGGGGCAATGAGCAGTTCTTC.

J is TRBJ2-3 and V is TRBV7-2; D unclear. This CDR3 has 13 residues. Germline CDR1 reads SGHTA; CDR2 reads FQGNSA. The V end lost 7 bases, the J end lost 2 bases, and 10 bases lay between the germline ends. Here the CDR3 reads CASKRTSTDTQYF. In DNA form, the CDR3 reads TGTGCCAGCAAGAGAACTTCCACAGATACGCAGTATTTT.

The chain links TRBV9 to TRBJ2-5, with 7 positions matching TRBD2. Germline-derived CDR1 and CDR2 are SGDLS and YYNGEE. V was clipped by 4 bases and J by 4 bases; unmatched bases: 4. This CDR3 is built from 13 residues. The chain's CDR3 is CASSLRLAETQYF. DNA for the CDR3: TGTGCCAGCAGCCTCCGACTAGCAGAGACCCAGTACTTC.

The genes are TRBV19 and TRBJ1-5; weak D call: TRBD1 (6 bases). V was cut by 3 bases and J by 0 bases, with 33 bases left in between. CDR1 and CDR2 from the germline V gene are LNHDA and SQIVND (reference sequence). There are 23 residues in the CDR3. Written as DNA, the CDR3 is TGTGCCAGTAGTATGGGGGCAGGTGCCCTAGGGCCATTCACCACCAATAGCAATCAGCCCCAGCATTTT. Translated: CASSMGAGALGPFTTNSNQPQHF.

This clone was observed a few times. The DNA of the CDR3 is TGCGCCAGCAGCGGAGCAGGCGGAGGTTTCTATGGCTACACCTTC. Amino acids: CASSGAGGGFYGYTF. The chain uses TRBV5-1 and TRBJ1-2; D is unresolved. Deletions cut 4 bases from V and 4 bases from J, with 17 bases between. Looked up from germline, CDR1 is SGHRS and CDR2 is YFSETQ. This CDR3 contains 15 residues.

CDR3 coding DNA: TGTGCCAGCAGCTTAAGTACCGGGACAGGGTACGGCTATGGCTACACCTTC. It encodes CASSLSTGTGYGYGYTF. This rearrangement joins TRBV7-2 to TRBJ1-2, with TRBD1 identical over 9 bases. The CDR3 totals 17 residues. The J segment lost 4 bases and the V segment lost 2 bases, leaving 11 bases of the junction unmatched. The germline gives CDR1 SGHTA, CDR2 FQGNSA.

This chain uses TRBV29-1 with TRBJ1-2, with D possibly TRBD1 on 5 matching bases. The ends were cut back, 5 bases at V and 8 bases at J, with 12 bases in the middle. Germline V CDR1 and CDR2: SQVTM, ANQGSEA. The CDR3 is 11 residues long. The CDR3, as DNA: TGCAGCGTTCAGGGAGGAAAGGGCTACACCTTC. It codes for CSVQGGKGYTF. Full variable domain (outside the CDR3, taken from reference TRBV29-1 and TRBJ1-2): SAVISQKPSRDICQRGTSLTIQCQVDSQVTMMFWYRQQPGQSLTLIATANQGSEATYESGFVIDKFPISRPNLTFSTLTVSNMSPEDSSIYLCSVQGGKGYTFGSGTRLTVV.

V and J are TRBV27 and TRBJ2-5, with TRBD2 identical over 8 bases. The V segment lost 8 bases and the J segment 7 bases; nucleotides outside the gene matches: 9. This CDR3 contains 13 residues. Germline V gene sequence: CDR1 MNHEY, CDR2 SMNVEV (reference sequence). CDR3 in DNA: TGTGCCAGCGCCCCCGGGGGGGGAGGGACCCAGTACTTC. Amino acids: CASAPGGGGTQYF.

CDR3 bases: TGTGCCAGCAGCTTAGTAGCAGGGGTGGGAAGCAATCAGCCCCAGCATTTT. Residues: CASSLVAGVGSNQPQHF. The chain has TRBV7-8 and TRBJ1-5; TRBD1 might be the D (6 bases). The V and J ends lost 1 base and 1 base respectively, with 14 bases between them. This CDR3 contains 17 residues. CDR1 and CDR2 from the germline V gene are SGHVS and FQNEAQ.

The chain links TRBV28 to TRBJ2-7; 8 nucleotides agree with TRBD1. This CDR3 has 13 residues. CDR1 is MDHEN, CDR2 SYDVKM, per germline. The ends lost 6 bases at V and 3 bases at J; junction bases unmatched: 4. The CDR3 DNA reads TGTGCCAGCAGAGCAACAGGGGGCTACGAGCAGTACTTC. This sequence encodes CASRATGGYEQYF. The full variable domain, rest sourced from reference TRBV28 and TRBJ2-7, is DVKVTQSSRYLVKRTGEKVFLECVQDMDHENMFWYRQDPGLGLRLIYFSYDVKMKEKGDIPEGYSVSREKKERFSLILESASTNQTSMYLCASRATGGYEQYFGPGTRLTVT.

The chain recombines TRBV5-4 with TRBJ2-7, with TRBD1 matching 8 bases. J was trimmed by 6 bases and V by 3 bases; bases with no gene match: 8. CDR3 size: 14 residues. Germline V CDR1 and CDR2: SGHNT, YYREEE (reference sequence). The CDR3 loop is CASSSPDRAGEQYF. CDR3 sequence (DNA): TGTGCCAGCAGCTCCCCGGACAGGGCGGGCGAGCAGTACTTC. The full variable domain, its missing parts supplied by reference TRBV5-4 and TRBJ2-7, is ETGVTQSPTHLIKTRGQQVTLRCSSQSGHNTVSWYQQALGQGPQFIFQYYREEENGRGNFPPRFSGLQFPNYSSELNVNALELDDSALYLCASSSPDRAGEQYFGPGTRLTVT.